These T cell receptor beta chains were read from a single sample in a study of PD-L1 blockade in urothelial cancer. Here immunoSEQ multiplex PCR was the method, and the copy in TCRdb shows in-frame clones only, minus some. The sample consists of 50,000 to 55,000 clones, 70% to 90% of them appearing once. Sequencing was performed on PBMCs, taken around atezolizumab (anti-PD-L1) treatment. The receptors derive from a man aged 55 to 70 with urothelial cancer. The CDR3 runs from the conserved cysteine through the conserved F or W. A D gene is named only where the DNA matches it firmly. The listing skips clone size in some rows; elsewhere it reads once, few, many or a size class.

>TRBV2|.|TRBJ1-1|.
CASSVAATSEAFF
TGTGCCAGCAGTGTCGCGGCAACTTCGGAAGCTTTCTTT
>TRBV18|.|TRBJ1-2|.
CASSRPQGLGGYTF
TGTGCCAGCTCACGACCACAGGGCTTGGGTGGCTACACCTTC
>TRBV11-2|once|TRBJ1-6|.
CASSLTGSESSYNSPLHF
TGTGCCAGCAGCTTAACCGGGTCAGAAAGCTCCTATAATTCACCCCTCCACTTT
>TRBV29-1|.|TRBJ2-7|.
CSVTGRSYEQYF
TGCAGCGTTACAGGCCGCTCCTACGAGCAGTACTTC
>TRBV18|once|TRBJ2-7|TRBD1
CASSPGTGSSYEQYF
TGTGCCAGCTCACCAGGGACAGGAAGCTCCTACGAGCAGTACTTC
>TRBV4-3|.|TRBJ1-2|TRBD1
CASSPSLSTGGYRYGYTF
TGCGCCAGCAGCCCCTCCCTATCGACAGGGGGGTATCGGTATGGCTACACCTTC
>TRBV4-2|once|TRBJ2-7|.
CASSFASGGQQYF
TGTGCCAGCAGCTTCGCATCCGGGGGGCAGCAGTACTTC
>TRBV27|.|TRBJ2-2|.
CASSLLRQTGELFF
TGTGCCAGCAGTTTACTCCGACAGACCGGGGAGCTGTTTTTT
>TRBV30|.|TRBJ1-2|TRBD1
CAWVNKDRAFSGYTF
TGTGCCTGGGTCAATAAGGACAGGGCGTTTAGTGGCTACACCTTC
>TRBV27|.|TRBJ2-2|.
CASSFLENTGELFF
TGTGCCAGCAGTTTTTTAGAGAACACCGGGGAGCTGTTTTTT
>TRBV11-2|.|TRBJ1-1|.
CASSLVRVKEAFF
TGTGCCAGCAGCTTAGTCCGGGTAAAAGAAGCTTTCTTT
>TRBV6-5|once|TRBJ1-1|.
CASSYSSQGLLEAFF
TGTGCCAGCAGTTACTCTTCCCAGGGGCTCCTTGAAGCTTTCTTT
>TRBV28|.|TRBJ1-2|TRBD1
CASSLLTGAYGYTF
TGTGCCAGCAGTTTACTCACAGGGGCTTATGGCTACACCTTC
>TRBV11-3|.|TRBJ2-7|TRBD2
CASSQGLAGSYEQYF
TGTGCCAGCAGCCAGGGACTAGCGGGCTCCTACGAGCAGTACTTC
>TRBV5-4|few|TRBJ2-7|.
CASSSLSEQYF
TGTGCCAGCAGCTCCCTCAGCGAGCAGTACTTC
>TRBV6-5|.|TRBJ2-7|.
CASSPVSYEQYF
TGTGCCAGCAGTCCCGTCTCCTACGAGCAGTACTTC
>TRBV5-6|.|TRBJ1-2|TRBD1
CASSPGTGLFYGYTF
TGTGCCAGCAGCCCCGGGACAGGGCTGTTTTATGGCTACACCTTC
>TRBV5-1|.|TRBJ2-6|TRBD1
CASIRSPGQGARGANVLTF
TGCGCCAGCATACGGTCTCCGGGACAGGGGGCCCGCGGGGCCAACGTCCTGACTTTC
>TRBV5-4|.|TRBJ1-4|.
CASSGGSRNEKLFF
TGTGCCAGCAGCGGGGGGTCCAGGAATGAAAAACTGTTTTTT
>TRBV27|.|TRBJ2-3|TRBD2
CASRASGSTSTDTQYF
TGTGCCAGCCGGGCTAGCGGGAGCACTAGCACAGATACGCAGTATTTT
>TRBV5-6|.|TRBJ2-5|.
CASSPLLPGETQYF
TGTGCCAGCAGCCCCCTCCTGCCCGGAGAGACCCAGTACTTC
>TRBV4-1|.|TRBJ2-3|.
CASSQKGPGLRTDTQYF
TGCGCCAGCAGCCAAAAAGGGCCGGGACTCCGCACAGATACGCAGTATTTT
>TRBV7-6|.|TRBJ1-5|TRBD1
CASSLRAGGQGGGPQHF
TGTGCCAGCAGCTTAAGGGCAGGGGGGCAGGGTGGCGGACCCCAGCATTTT
>TRBV7-2|.|TRBJ1-1|TRBD1
CASSLQRDSEAFF
TGTGCCAGCAGCTTACAAAGGGACAGTGAAGCTTTCTTT
>TRBV5-1|once|TRBJ1-4|TRBD1
CASSPGQGAEKLFF
TGCGCCAGCAGCCCGGGACAGGGGGCCGAAAAACTGTTTTTT
>TRBV5-1|.|TRBJ1-2|.
CASSLAGTLDSYTF
TGCGCCAGCAGCTTGGCAGGTACTCTCGATAGCTACACCTTC
>TRBV6-6|.|TRBJ1-6|TRBD1
CASSPRQGNSPLHF
TGTGCCAGCAGTCCGCGACAGGGAAATTCACCCCTCCACTTT
>TRBV10-3|.|TRBJ2-1|.
CAISSDSGSSYNEQFF
TGTGCCATCTCTAGCGACTCCGGGAGCTCCTACAATGAGCAGTTCTTC
>TRBV29-1|.|TRBJ2-5|TRBD1
CSVLEPGQGPLGETQYF
TGCAGCGTCCTAGAACCGGGACAGGGGCCCTTAGGGGAGACCCAGTACTTC
>TRBV19|.|TRBJ1-1|.
CASRGRGSTEAFF
TGTGCCAGTAGGGGAAGGGGGAGCACTGAAGCTTTCTTT
>TRBV14|few|TRBJ1-1|.
CASSQGQANTEAFF
TGTGCCAGCAGCCAAGGACAGGCGAACACTGAAGCTTTCTTT
>TRBV30|.|TRBJ2-7|TRBD1
CAWAGGPYEQYF
TGTGCCTGGGCAGGGGGCCCCTACGAGCAGTACTTC
>TRBV19|once|TRBJ2-3|TRBD1
CASSSTGAPITDTQYF
TGTGCCAGTAGTTCAACAGGGGCCCCCATCACAGATACGCAGTATTTT
>TRBV19|.|TRBJ1-2|.
CASSIARGNYGYTF
TGTGCCAGTAGTATAGCGCGGGGTAACTATGGCTACACCTTC
>TRBV10-1|few|TRBJ2-2|.
CASKGTLNTGELFF
TGCGCCAGCAAGGGGACACTTAACACCGGGGAGCTGTTTTTT
>TRBV19|.|TRBJ1-1|.
CASSINGGTEAFF
TGTGCCAGTAGTATAAACGGGGGCACTGAAGCTTTCTTT
>TRBV6-6|.|TRBJ2-7|.
CASSYSDNEQYF
TGTGCCAGCAGTTACTCGGACAACGAGCAGTACTTC
>TRBV30|.|TRBJ1-1|TRBD1
CAWSAGQGNTEAFF
TGTGCCTGGAGCGCGGGACAGGGGAACACTGAAGCTTTCTTT